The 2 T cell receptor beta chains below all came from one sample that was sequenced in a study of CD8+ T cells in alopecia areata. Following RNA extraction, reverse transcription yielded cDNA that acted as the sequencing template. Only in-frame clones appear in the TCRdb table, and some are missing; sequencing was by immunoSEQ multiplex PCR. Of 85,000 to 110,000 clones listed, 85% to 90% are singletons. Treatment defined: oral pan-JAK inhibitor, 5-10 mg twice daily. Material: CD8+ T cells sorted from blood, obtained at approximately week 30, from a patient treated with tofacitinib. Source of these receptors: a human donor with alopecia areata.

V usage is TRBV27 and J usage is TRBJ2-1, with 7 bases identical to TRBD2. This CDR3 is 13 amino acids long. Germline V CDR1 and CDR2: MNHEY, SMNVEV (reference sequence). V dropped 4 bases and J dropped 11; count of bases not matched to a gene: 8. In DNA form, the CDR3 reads TGTGCCAGCAGTTCCGGACTAGAGACTAAGCAGTTCTTC. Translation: CASSSGLETKQFF.

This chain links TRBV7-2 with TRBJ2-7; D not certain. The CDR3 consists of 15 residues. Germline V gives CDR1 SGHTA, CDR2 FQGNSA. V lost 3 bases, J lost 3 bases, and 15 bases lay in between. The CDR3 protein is CASSLDHGLGYEQYF. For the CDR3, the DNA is TGTGCCAGCAGCTTGGACCACGGTTTGGGCTACGAGCAGTACTTC. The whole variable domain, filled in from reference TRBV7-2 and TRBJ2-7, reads GAGVSQSPSNKVTEKGKDVELRCDPISGHTALYWYRQSLGQGLEFLIYFQGNSAPDKSGLPSDRFSAERTGGSVSTLTIQRTQQEDSAVYLCASSLDHGLGYEQYFGPGTRLTVT.